Shown below are 31 T cell receptor beta chains from a single sample sequenced in a study of CD8+CD57+ T cells in acquired aplastic anemia. Patients sequenced had flow cytometry evidence of CD8+CD57+ cell expansion. Genomic DNA, serving as template, underwent TCR beta VDJ and CDR3 profiling. TCRdb reanalysed the reads using MiXCR and keeps one entry per CDR3 protein. This sample has under 250,000 distinct CDR3 sequences, with more than 55% found just once. Sequenced input: sorted CD4+, CD8+, or CD8+CD57+ T cells (not recorded which) from PBMCs. The receptors come from a human donor with aplastic anemia.

This clonotype showed up many times. V gene TRBV2 combines with J gene TRBJ2-1; 9 positions agree with TRBD2. The CDR3 spans 15 residues. Germline V CDR1 and CDR2: SNHLY, FYNNEI. The V gene end was trimmed by 8 bases and the J gene end by 3 bases; junction bases not matched to a gene: 8. As DNA, the CDR3 is TGTGCCAGCCAAAAACTAGCGGGCCACTACAATGAGCAGTTCTTC. Its protein is CASQKLAGHYNEQFF.

J is TRBJ2-3 and V is TRBV2; possibly TRBD2 for D (6 bases). The germline V gene has CDR1 SNHLY and CDR2 FYNNEI. V lost 1 base and J 1 base, leaving 9 bases between the germline ends. CDR3 length: 15 amino acids. The CDR3 region is CASSEVTGGTDTQYF. The CDR3 DNA is TGTGCCAGCAGTGAAGTTACGGGAGGCACAGATACGCAGTATTTT.

The rearrangement joins TRBV10-3 to TRBJ2-7; either TRBD1 or TRBD2 may supply D (5 bases each). In germline, CDR1 is ENHRY, CDR2 SYGVKD. This CDR3 spans 13 amino acids. The V and J ends lost 11 bases and 3 bases respectively, with 17 bases between them. CDR3 region: CAVCRDHNYEQYF. The CDR3 nucleotides are TGTGCCGTCTGCCGGGACCACAACTACGAGCAGTACTTC.

This clonotype has only one observation. V usage is TRBV5-5 and J usage is TRBJ2-3, with TRBD1 as a possible D gene (6 bases). This CDR3 comprises 16 residues. Trimming stripped 4 bases from V and 0 bases from J, with 15 bases between. The V gene's germline CDR1 is SGHKS and CDR2 YYEKEE (reference sequence). The CDR3 sequence: CASSPNRDKSTDTQYF. Written as DNA, the CDR3 is TGTGCCAGCAGCCCCAACCGGGACAAGAGCACAGATACGCAGTATTTT.

The chain carries TRBV12-3 or TRBV12-4 and TRBJ1-6; D gene uncertain. Trimming took off 4 bases at V and 7 bases at J, with 20 bases between the two ends. The length of the CDR3 is 17 residues. The CDR3 spells CASSYSLESRPNSPLHF. The DNA for the CDR3 is TGTGCCAGCAGTTACTCGTTGGAGTCGAGACCAAATTCACCCCTCCACTTT.

V usage is TRBV10-3 and J usage is TRBJ2-7, with D maybe TRBD1 (5 bases). V was shortened by 6 bases and J by 5 bases, with 8 bases between the two germline ends. This CDR3 is 11 amino acids long. Germline CDR1 is ENHRY and CDR2 is SYGVKD. The CDR3 bases are TGTGCCATCAGGGACAACCACGAGCAGTACTTC. Its translation: CAIRDNHEQYF.

With respect to this clonotype: At one boundary the junction diverges from the germline segment, which might be a read error. The chain has TRBV7-2 and TRBJ2-7, with D perhaps matching TRBD2 (6 bases). CDR3 length: 13 residues. Germline CDR1 reads SGHTA; CDR2 reads FQGNSA. The CDR3 DNA reads TGCGCCAGCAGCCAGGAGTTCGGGGGCGAGCAGTACTTC. Amino acid sequence: CASSQEFGGEQYF.

The chain couples TRBV10-3 to TRBJ1-1; no firm D call. V was trimmed by 2 bases and J by 8 bases, leaving 6 bases between them. Germline V lookup: CDR1 ENHRY, CDR2 SYGVKD. The CDR3 length is 11 residues. Here the CDR3 DNA reads TGTGCCATCAGTGAGAAAGAGGAAGCTTTCTTT. Translation gives CAISEKEEAFF.

The CDR3 DNA reads TGCAGCGCGACTACAGGGGGCGGTCGAGCCAGGAGCACTGAAGCTTTCTTT. Protein: CSATTGGGRARSTEAFF. V gene TRBV29-1 combines with J gene TRBJ1-1, with 9 bases fitting TRBD1. The V segment lost 7 bases and the J segment 4 bases; nucleotides outside the gene matches: 19. This CDR3 is 17 amino acids long. Germline values: CDR1 SQVTM, CDR2 ANQGSEA.

This chain connects TRBV10-3 to TRBJ1-6; 9 positions agree with TRBD1. The germline CDR1 and CDR2 sequences are ENHRY and SYGVKD. The CDR3 contains 15 residues. V lost 2 bases and J lost 9; bases outside the gene matches: 5. CDR3 region: CAISETGGRGSPLHF. The DNA of the CDR3 is TGTGCCATCAGTGAGACAGGGGGCCGCGGTTCACCCCTCCACTTT.

This chain links TRBV19 with TRBJ2-1; possible D gene TRBD1, 6 bases. Trimming took 3 bases from V and 5 from J, leaving 14 bases between them. Germline CDR1 LNHDA, CDR2 SQIVND (reference sequence). The CDR3 consists of 15 residues. In nucleotides, the CDR3 is TGTGCCAGTAGTATGACCGGGACAACAGACAATGAGCAGTTCTTC. The encoded protein is CASSMTGTTDNEQFF.

The chain links TRBV5-4 to TRBJ2-2; no definite D call. CDR1 and CDR2 (germline): SGHNT, YYREEE (reference sequence). This CDR3 has 16 residues. The germline V and J ends were trimmed by 2 bases and 0 bases, with 11 bases remaining between them. CDR3 sequence (DNA): TGTGCCAGCAGCTTTGCGATTCCCACGAACACCGGGGAGCTGTTTTTT. Translated: CASSFAIPTNTGELFF.

The CDR3 nucleotides are TGTGCCAGTAGTACTATTGACAGGGAAGACACTGAAGCTTTCTTT. Encoded protein: CASSTIDREDTEAFF. The chain combines TRBV19 with TRBJ1-1; TRBD1 aligns across 7 bases. This CDR3 has 15 amino acids. Unmatched junction bases numbered 8, after V lost 4 bases and J lost 3 bases. Germline CDR1 reads LNHDA; CDR2 reads SQIVND (reference sequence).

The genes are TRBV20-1 and TRBJ1-6, with D possibly TRBD1 on 5 matching bases. The V gene's germline CDR1 is DFQATT and CDR2 SNEGSKA (reference sequence). V lost 0 bases to trimming and J lost 7 bases, with 10 bases between them. The CDR3 runs to 14 residues. The DNA of the CDR3 is TGCAGTGCTAGAGAAGTCGCAGGGAATTCACCCCTCCACTTT. Protein product: CSAREVAGNSPLHF.

The chain uses TRBV15 and TRBJ1-1; D unresolved. CDR3 length: 10 residues. V lost 8 bases to trimming and J lost 7 bases, with 8 bases between them. The germline V gene encodes CDR1 LNHNV and CDR2 YYDKDF (reference sequence). The CDR3 DNA is TGTGCCACCCGTTTCGGTGAAGCTTTCTTT. Its translation: CATRFGEAFF.

This clonotype was seen ten or more times. This sequence joins TRBV15 and TRBJ1-2; no clear D. The germline V gene encodes CDR1 LNHNV and CDR2 YYDKDF (reference sequence). Trimming shortened V by 8 bases and J by 4 bases, and 11 bases separated the two germline ends. The CDR3 has 12 amino acids. This CDR3 is CATLGEGYGYTF. The CDR3 DNA follows: TGTGCCACCCTTGGCGAAGGCTATGGCTACACCTTC.

The rearrangement links TRBV7-3 to TRBJ2-5, with TRBD1 matching over 9 bases. V was clipped by 6 bases and J by 5 bases; unmatched bases: 7. This CDR3 has 14 amino acids. CDR1 and CDR2 (germline): SGHTA, FQGTGA. Here the CDR3 reads CASSPTGGSETQYF. In DNA, the CDR3 is TGTGCCAGCAGTCCAACAGGGGGCTCGGAGACCCAGTACTTC.

The gene calls are TRBV20-1 and TRBJ1-3; D might be TRBD1 (6 bases). V dropped 0 bases and J dropped 2 bases, with 11 bases sitting between them. CDR3 length equals 15 residues. Germline V gene sequence: CDR1 DFQATT, CDR2 SNEGSKA (reference sequence). CDR3 loop: CSARDRGAAGNTIYF. The CDR3 coding sequence is TGCAGTGCTAGAGATAGGGGGGCGGCTGGAAACACCATATATTTT.

The chain combines TRBV10-3 with TRBJ1-6; D remains unclear. The CDR3 has 16 residues. Germline CDR1 ENHRY, CDR2 SYGVKD. The ends were cut back, 0 bases at V and 7 bases at J, with 13 bases in the middle. The CDR3 is CAISESPGKRNSPLHF. The CDR3 DNA reads as TGTGCCATCAGTGAGTCGCCGGGGAAAAGGAATTCACCCCTCCACTTT.

V usage is TRBV6-6 and J usage is TRBJ2-2, with TRBD2 matching 11 bases. In germline, CDR1 is MNHNY, CDR2 SVGAGI (reference sequence). CDR3 length: 16 residues. V lost 5 bases and J lost 5; bases outside the gene matches: 7. The CDR3 DNA reads TGTGCCAGCAGTCCTACTAGCGGGAGAGGAACCGGGGAGCTGTTTTTT. It codes for CASSPTSGRGTGELFF.

This sequence joins TRBV5-1 and TRBJ2-7, with D perhaps matching TRBD1 (5 bases). V shed 4 bases and J shed 3 bases, with 11 bases lying between them. The CDR3 consists of 13 residues. The germline gives CDR1 SGHRS, CDR2 YFSETQ. The CDR3 region has the DNA TGCGCCAGCAGCACCTTTCAGGGCTACGAGCAGTACTTC. Protein: CASSTFQGYEQYF.

This rearrangement joins TRBV12-3 or TRBV12-4 to TRBJ2-5; TRBD1 matches 8 bases. The CDR3 covers 14 residues. The V segment lost 4 bases and the J segment 4 bases; nucleotides outside the gene matches: 5. The CDR3 DNA reads as TGTGCCAGCAGTTCAGCAGGGGGCCTAGAGACCCAGTACTTC. Translated, it gives CASSSAGGLETQYF.

Written as DNA, the CDR3 is TGTGCCAGTAGTATGTACAGGGGCGCGGCCACTGAAGCTTTCTTT. It is translated as CASSMYRGAATEAFF. V and J are TRBV19 and TRBJ1-1; the match to TRBD1 covers 7 bases. This CDR3 is 15 amino acids long. The V segment lost 3 bases and the J segment 4 bases; nucleotides outside the gene matches: 8. Germline CDR1 and CDR2: LNHDA and SQIVND (reference sequence).

The chain uses TRBV4-1 and TRBJ2-1; TRBD2 is a possible D gene (5 bases). The ends were cut back, 0 bases at V and 6 bases at J, with 9 bases in the middle. Germline loops: CDR1 MGHRA, CDR2 YSYEKL. The CDR3 covers 14 residues. This CDR3 reads CASSQESGVNEQFF. CDR3 DNA sequence: TGCGCCAGCAGCCAAGAATCCGGGGTCAATGAGCAGTTCTTC.

Regarding this clonotype: Sequence at one end of the junction differs from germline and may be a read error. This chain uses TRBV12-3 or TRBV12-4 with TRBJ2-1, with unresolved D. The CDR3 runs to 11 residues. The CDR3 DNA reads TGTGCCAGCAGTTTCTCCCCTGAGCATTTCTTC. Translation: CASSFSPEHFF.

The chain uses TRBV20-1 and TRBJ2-5, with D perhaps matching TRBD1 (5 bases). The CDR3 loop spans 15 amino acids. The germline V gene encodes CDR1 DFQATT and CDR2 SNEGSKA (reference sequence). Deletions cut 0 bases from V and 5 bases from J, with 16 bases between. The chain's CDR3 is CSARDRSRGWETQYF. CDR3 coding DNA: TGCAGTGCTAGAGATCGGAGTAGGGGATGGGAGACCCAGTACTTC.

The chain combines TRBV25-1 with TRBJ2-7; tentatively, D is TRBD2 (7 bases). The V and J ends lost 5 bases and 2 bases respectively, with 16 bases between them. Germline V gene data show CDR1 as MGHDK and CDR2 as SYGVNS. CDR3 length equals 15 residues. The CDR3 region has the DNA TGTGCCAGCAGTCGAAGCGGGACAACCGCCTACGAGCAGTACTTC. Translated: CASSRSGTTAYEQYF.

This clonotype was recorded a few times. The gene calls are TRBV2 and TRBJ2-7; D is unresolved. Deletions cut 3 bases from V and 0 bases from J, with 9 bases between. The CDR3 contains 14 residues. Looked up from germline, CDR1 is SNHLY and CDR2 is FYNNEI. The CDR3 is CASSEARSSYEQYF. CDR3 coding DNA: TGTGCCAGCAGTGAGGCCAGGAGCTCCTACGAGCAGTACTTC.

CDR3 bases: TGTGCCAGTAGTTCTGACAGGGGATCTATGAACTATGGCTACACCTTC. Translating it yields CASSSDRGSMNYGYTF. The V gene is TRBV19, the J gene TRBJ1-2, with 8 positions matching TRBD1. The CDR3 extends over 16 amino acids. Germline-derived CDR1 and CDR2 are LNHDA and SQIVND (reference sequence). The V and J ends lost 5 bases and 2 bases, in that order; junction bases with no gene match: 10. Supplemented by reference TRBV19 and TRBJ1-2, the full variable domain reads DGGITQSPKYLFRKEGQNVTLSCEQNLNHDAMYWYRQDPGQGLRLIYYSQIVNDFQKGDIAEGYSVSREKKESFPLTVTSAQKNPTAFYLCASSSDRGSMNYGYTFGSGTRLTVV.

Note on this clonotype: A junction boundary mismatches the germline segment, possibly from a read error. This chain joins TRBV5-1 and TRBJ2-7; 7 bases fit TRBD1. Per germline, CDR1 SGHRS and CDR2 YFSETQ. This CDR3 region has 15 residues. Written as DNA, the CDR3 is TGTGCCAGCAGCTTGGGGTCAGGGGGAAGCTACGAGCAGTACTTC. Its protein is CASSLGSGGSYEQYF.

This chain uses TRBV7-3 with TRBJ2-1; D not certain. The germline V gene encodes CDR1 SGHTA and CDR2 FQGTGA. V was cut by 6 bases and J by 8 bases, with 11 bases left in between. CDR3 length: 12 residues. This chain's CDR3 is CASSYLRDEQFF. DNA for the CDR3: TGTGCCAGCAGTTATCTTCGGGATGAGCAGTTCTTC.